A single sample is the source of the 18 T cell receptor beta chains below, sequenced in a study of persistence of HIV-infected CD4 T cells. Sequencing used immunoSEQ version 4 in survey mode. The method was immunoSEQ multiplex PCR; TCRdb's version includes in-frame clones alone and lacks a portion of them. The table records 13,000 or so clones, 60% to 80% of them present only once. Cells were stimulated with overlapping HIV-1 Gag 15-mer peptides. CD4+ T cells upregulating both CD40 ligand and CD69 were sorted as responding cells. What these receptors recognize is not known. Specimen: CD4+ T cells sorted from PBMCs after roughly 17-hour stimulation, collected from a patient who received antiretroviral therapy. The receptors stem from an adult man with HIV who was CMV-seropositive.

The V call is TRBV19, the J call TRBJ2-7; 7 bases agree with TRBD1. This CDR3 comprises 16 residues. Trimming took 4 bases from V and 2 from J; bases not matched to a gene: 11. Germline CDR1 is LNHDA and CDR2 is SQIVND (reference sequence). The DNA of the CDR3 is TGTGCCAGTAGTACCCCGGGACAGATTGGGACCTACGAGCAGTACTTC. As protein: CASSTPGQIGTYEQYF.

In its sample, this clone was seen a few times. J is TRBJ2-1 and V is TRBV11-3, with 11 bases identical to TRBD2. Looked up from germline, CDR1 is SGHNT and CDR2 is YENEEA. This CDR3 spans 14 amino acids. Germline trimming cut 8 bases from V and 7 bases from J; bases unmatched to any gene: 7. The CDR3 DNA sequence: TGTGCCAGCGGAACTAGCGGGAGTGAAAATGAGCAGTTCTTC. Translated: CASGTSGSENEQFF.

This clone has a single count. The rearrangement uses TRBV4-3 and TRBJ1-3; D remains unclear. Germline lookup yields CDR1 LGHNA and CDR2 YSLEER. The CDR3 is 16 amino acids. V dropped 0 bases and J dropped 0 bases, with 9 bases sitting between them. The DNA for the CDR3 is TGCGCCAGCAGCCAAGATCAGCGATACTCTGGAAACACCATATATTTT. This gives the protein CASSQDQRYSGNTIYF.

The CDR3 loop reads CASSPDRTDTQYF. CDR3 DNA: TGTGCCAGCTCACCTGACAGAACAGATACGCAGTATTTT. The genes are TRBV18 and TRBJ2-3; D possibly corresponds to TRBD1 (5 bases). The CDR3 has 13 amino acids. Trimming stripped 3 bases from V and 3 bases from J, with 7 bases between. The germline CDR1 and CDR2 sequences are KGHSH and LQKENI. The full variable domain, in which reference TRBV18 and TRBJ2-3 provide the parts outside the CDR3, is NAGVMQNPRHLVRRRGQEARLRCSPMKGHSHVYWYRQLPEEGLKFMVYLQKENIIDESGMPKERFSAEFPKEGPSILRIQQVVRGDSAAYFCASSPDRTDTQYFGPGTRLTVL.

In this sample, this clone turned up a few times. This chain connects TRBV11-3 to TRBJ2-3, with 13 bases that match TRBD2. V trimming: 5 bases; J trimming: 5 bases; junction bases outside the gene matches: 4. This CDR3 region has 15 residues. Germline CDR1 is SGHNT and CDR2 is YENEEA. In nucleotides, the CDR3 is TGTGCCAGCAGCCCACGGACTAGCGGGAGAGATACGCAGTATTTT. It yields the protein CASSPRTSGRDTQYF.

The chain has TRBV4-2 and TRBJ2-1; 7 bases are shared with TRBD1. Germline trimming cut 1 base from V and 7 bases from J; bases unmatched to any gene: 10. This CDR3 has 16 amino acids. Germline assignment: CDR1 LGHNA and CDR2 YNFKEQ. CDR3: CASSQGGRGSANEQFF. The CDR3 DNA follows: TGTGCCAGCAGCCAAGGCGGCAGGGGGTCGGCAAATGAGCAGTTCTTC.

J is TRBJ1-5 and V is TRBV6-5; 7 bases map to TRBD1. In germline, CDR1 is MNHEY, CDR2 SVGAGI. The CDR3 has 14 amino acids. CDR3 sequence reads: CAALAGTVNQPQHF. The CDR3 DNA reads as TGTGCTGCTCTCGCCGGGACAGTTAATCAGCCCCAGCATTTT.

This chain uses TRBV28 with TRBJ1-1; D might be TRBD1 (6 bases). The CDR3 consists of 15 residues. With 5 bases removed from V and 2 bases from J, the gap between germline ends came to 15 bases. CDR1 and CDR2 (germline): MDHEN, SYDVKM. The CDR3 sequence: CASSGQMGHNTEAFF. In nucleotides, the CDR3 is TGTGCCAGCAGTGGACAGATGGGTCACAACACTGAAGCTTTCTTT.

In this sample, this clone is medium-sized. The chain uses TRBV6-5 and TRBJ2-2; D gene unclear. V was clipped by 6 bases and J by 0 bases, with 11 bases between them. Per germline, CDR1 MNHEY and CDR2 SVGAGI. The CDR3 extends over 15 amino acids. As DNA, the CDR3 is TGTGCCAGCAGACTTCGGACGCCGAACACCGGGGAGCTGTTTTTT. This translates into CASRLRTPNTGELFF.

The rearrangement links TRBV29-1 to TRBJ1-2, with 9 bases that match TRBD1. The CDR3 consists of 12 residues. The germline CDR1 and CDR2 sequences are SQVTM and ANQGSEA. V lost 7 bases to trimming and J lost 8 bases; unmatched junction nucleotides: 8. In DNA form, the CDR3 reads TGCAGCGCACAACAGGGGGCGGGAGGCTACACCTTC. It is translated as CSAQQGAGGYTF. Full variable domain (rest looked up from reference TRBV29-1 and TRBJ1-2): SAVISQKPSRDICQRGTSLTIQCQVDSQVTMMFWYRQQPGQSLTLIATANQGSEATYESGFVIDKFPISRPNLTFSTLTVSNMSPEDSSIYLCSAQQGAGGYTFGSGTRLTVV.

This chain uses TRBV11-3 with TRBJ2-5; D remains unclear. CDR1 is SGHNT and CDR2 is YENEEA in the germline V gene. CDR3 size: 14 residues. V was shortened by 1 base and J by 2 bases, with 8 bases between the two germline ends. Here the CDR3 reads CASSLGSRQETQYF. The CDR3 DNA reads TGTGCCAGCAGCTTAGGTAGCAGGCAAGAGACCCAGTACTTC.

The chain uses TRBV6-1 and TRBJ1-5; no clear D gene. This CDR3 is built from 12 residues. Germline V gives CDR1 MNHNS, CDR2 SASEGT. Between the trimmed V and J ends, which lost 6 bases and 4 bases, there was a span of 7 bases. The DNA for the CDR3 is TGTGCCAGCAGGGCTATGAATCAGCCCCAGCATTTT. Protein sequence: CASRAMNQPQHF.

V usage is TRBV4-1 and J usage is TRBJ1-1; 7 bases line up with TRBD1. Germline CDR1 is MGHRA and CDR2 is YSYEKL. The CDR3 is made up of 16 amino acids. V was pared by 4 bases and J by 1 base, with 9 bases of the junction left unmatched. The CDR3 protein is CASSLNTGVANTEAFF. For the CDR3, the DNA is TGCGCCAGCAGCCTTAACACAGGGGTGGCGAACACTGAAGCTTTCTTT.

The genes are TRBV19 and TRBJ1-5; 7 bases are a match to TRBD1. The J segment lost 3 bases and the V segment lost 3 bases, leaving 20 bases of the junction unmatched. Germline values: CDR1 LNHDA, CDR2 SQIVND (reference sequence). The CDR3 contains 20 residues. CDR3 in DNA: TGTGCCAGTAGTATCGGTCGTAAAAGGGTCGACAGGGAGGACAATCAGCCCCAGCATTTT. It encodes CASSIGRKRVDREDNQPQHF. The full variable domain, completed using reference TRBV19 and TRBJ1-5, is DGGITQSPKYLFRKEGQNVTLSCEQNLNHDAMYWYRQDPGQGLRLIYYSQIVNDFQKGDIAEGYSVSREKKESFPLTVTSAQKNPTAFYLCASSIGRKRVDREDNQPQHFGDGTRLSIL.

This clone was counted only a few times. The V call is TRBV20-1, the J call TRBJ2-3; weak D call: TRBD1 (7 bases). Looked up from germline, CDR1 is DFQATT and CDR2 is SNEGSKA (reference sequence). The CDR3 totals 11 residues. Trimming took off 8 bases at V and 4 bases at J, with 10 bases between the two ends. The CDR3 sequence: CSPRGADTQYF. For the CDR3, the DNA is TGCAGTCCCAGGGGGGCAGATACGCAGTATTTT.

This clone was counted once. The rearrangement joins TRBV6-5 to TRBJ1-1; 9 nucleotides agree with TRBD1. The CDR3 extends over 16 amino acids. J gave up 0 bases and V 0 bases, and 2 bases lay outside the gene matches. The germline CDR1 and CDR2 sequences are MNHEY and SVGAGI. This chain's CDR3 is CASSYSTGGLNTEAFF. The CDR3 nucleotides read TGTGCCAGCAGTTACTCGACAGGGGGACTGAACACTGAAGCTTTCTTT.

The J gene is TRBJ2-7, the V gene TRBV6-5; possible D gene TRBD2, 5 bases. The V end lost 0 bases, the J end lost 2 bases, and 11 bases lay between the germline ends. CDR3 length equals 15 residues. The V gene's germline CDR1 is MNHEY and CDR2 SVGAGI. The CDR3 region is CASSYSTNRPYEQYF. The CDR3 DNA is TGTGCCAGCAGTTACTCGACTAATAGGCCCTACGAGCAGTACTTC.

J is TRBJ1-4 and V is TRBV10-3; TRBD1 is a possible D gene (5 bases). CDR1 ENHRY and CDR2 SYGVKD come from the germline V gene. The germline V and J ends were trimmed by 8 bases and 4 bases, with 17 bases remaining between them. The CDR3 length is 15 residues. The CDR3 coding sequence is TGTGCCATCGGTGGGGCCGACCCTATTAATGAAAAACTGTTTTTT. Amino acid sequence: CAIGGADPINEKLFF.